The source of this TCR beta chain is a study of blood T cells in healthy people across ages. Study findings and constraints: Naive CD4+ cell counts and diversity both ran higher in long-lived than in aged donors. A strong correlation was seen between TCR beta diversity and naive T cell percentage.

Every sample gave at least 5 micrograms of total RNA when it was extracted. The second PCR ran roughly 6 to 11 cycles with a sample-barcoded 5' primer and J-beta primers. A single record per CDR3 protein comes from TCRdb applying MiXCR to the 5' RACE reads. The table includes around 1.1 million distinct CDR3 sequences, 30% to 40% detected once. The CDR3 runs 11 residues. CDR1 is DFQATT, CDR2 SNEGSKA, per germline (reference sequence). V lost 0 bases to trimming and J lost 10 bases, with 7 bases between them. In its sample, this clonotype was seen a few times. The antigen remains undetermined. This clonotype was obtained from a man in his late teens or twenties in good health. The V and J genes are TRBV20-1 and TRBJ2-1; TRBD2 is a possible D gene (5 bases). Sequencing used blood. The CDR3 is CSARDRREQFF. CDR3 DNA: TGCAGTGCTAGAGATCGGAGGGAGCAGTTCTTC.